The 25 T cell receptor beta chains in this list originate from one sample, sequenced in a study of shared clonotypes between healthy human individuals. The protocol was immunoSEQ multiplex PCR, while the TCRdb copy is restricted to in-frame clones and leaves out a portion. Here the sample spans approximately 2,000,000 clones, around 93% being singletons. In the naive CD8 group, cells lacked CD45RO and were positively selected for CCR7, so terminally differentiated effector memory CD45RA+ cells were left out. Input material: naive CD8+ T cells from PBMCs. Receptors originate from a man aged 18-30 years in good health. Some clones in this sample may be carry-over from other donors' samples.

The J gene is TRBJ1-2, the V gene TRBV18; 10 positions agree with TRBD1. Germline V lookup: CDR1 KGHSH, CDR2 LQKENI. The length of the CDR3 is 14 residues. Germline trimming cut 1 base from V and 7 bases from J; bases unmatched to any gene: 3. The DNA for the CDR3 is TGTGCCAGCTCACCACGGGACAGGGGTGCTGGCTACACCTTC. Amino acids: CASSPRDRGAGYTF.

CDR3 protein: CASTGTSNTGELFF. The CDR3, as DNA: TGTGCCAGCACGGGGACATCGAACACCGGGGAGCTGTTTTTT. V usage is TRBV6-5 and J usage is TRBJ2-2, with D possibly being TRBD1 (6 bases). V was clipped by 7 bases and J by 0 bases, with 9 bases between them. Germline CDR1 reads MNHEY; CDR2 reads SVGAGI. The CDR3 spans 14 residues.

This chain joins TRBV6-1 and TRBJ1-2; D remains ambiguous. Trimming removed 8 bases from V and 0 bases from J, with 13 bases in between. The CDR3 loop spans 14 amino acids. Germline CDR1 is MNHNS and CDR2 is SASEGT. For the CDR3, the DNA is TGTGCCAGCTTGGTAAGACAAGCTAACTATGGCTACACCTTC. The encoded protein is CASLVRQANYGYTF.

Remarks on this clone: Other DNA sequences in the sample encode the same CDR3. The CDR3 DNA reads as TGTGCCAGCAGCCCCAGATTGGACAGCTACGAGCAGTACTTC. Amino acid sequence: CASSPRLDSYEQYF. The J gene is TRBJ2-7, the V gene TRBV7-6; possible D gene TRBD1, 6 bases. Germline CDR1 reads SGHVS; CDR2 reads FNYEAQ. This CDR3 is 14 amino acids long. Trimming removed 5 bases from V and 3 bases from J, with 14 bases in between.

This chain uses TRBV9 with TRBJ1-2, with no clear D. The germline V gene encodes CDR1 SGDLS and CDR2 YYNGEE. This CDR3 contains 12 residues. The V and J ends lost 0 bases and 8 bases respectively, with 8 bases between them. As DNA, the CDR3 is TGTGCCAGCAGCGTAGGACCTGACGGCTACACCTTC. It is translated as CASSVGPDGYTF.

The chain is built from TRBV7-6 and TRBJ2-7; D may be TRBD1 or TRBD2 (5 bases each). V shed 5 bases and J shed 6 bases, with 14 bases lying between them. This CDR3 is built from 13 residues. Germline lookup yields CDR1 SGHVS and CDR2 FNYEAQ. The CDR3 DNA follows: TGTGCCAGCAGCCCAAGAACGGGGCCCGAGCAGTACTTC. It translates to CASSPRTGPEQYF.

Comment on this clone: Other DNA sequences of this sample code for an identical CDR3. This chain links TRBV29-1 with TRBJ2-3, with D possibly called TRBD1 or TRBD2 (5 bases each). The germline CDR1 and CDR2 sequences are SQVTM and ANQGSEA. The CDR3 extends over 11 amino acids. Trimming left V 3 bases short and J 5 bases short, with 6 bases between. In DNA form, the CDR3 reads TGCAGCGTTGATGGGGGAGATACGCAGTATTTT. Translated: CSVDGGDTQYF.

The chain recombines TRBV19 with TRBJ1-1; perhaps TRBD1 as D (5 bases). CDR1 is LNHDA, CDR2 SQIVND, per germline (reference sequence). CDR3 size: 13 residues. Trimming took off 10 bases at V and 0 bases at J, with 12 bases between the two ends. This CDR3 reads CATTGGMNTEAFF. CDR3 bases: TGTGCCACTACGGGGGGGATGAACACTGAAGCTTTCTTT.

The genes are TRBV27 and TRBJ1-5; 10 bases line up with TRBD1. V trimming: 3 bases; J trimming: 4 bases; junction bases outside the gene matches: 15. The CDR3 totals 19 residues. Germline V CDR1 and CDR2: MNHEY, SMNVEV (reference sequence). CDR3 DNA: TGTGCCAGCAGTTTCACGGGACAGGGGCCCGGGGGTCTTAATCAGCCCCAGCATTTT. Translation: CASSFTGQGPGGLNQPQHF.

The chain recombines TRBV19 with TRBJ1-2, with D maybe TRBD1 (5 bases). Germline V CDR1 and CDR2: LNHDA, SQIVND (reference sequence). The V and J ends lost 9 bases and 8 bases respectively, with 22 bases between them. This CDR3 is 14 amino acids long. The DNA of the CDR3 is TGTGCCAGGAGTTCTGGTCGGGGGAGCAGGGGCTACACCTTC. It encodes CARSSGRGSRGYTF.

The rearrangement links TRBV27 to TRBJ2-2; 7 nucleotides align to TRBD2. The CDR3 has 16 amino acids. CDR1 MNHEY and CDR2 SMNVEV come from the germline V gene (reference sequence). Losses at the gene ends were 3 bases for V and 1 base for J; bases not matched to a gene: 5. CDR3 residues: CASSLEPSGNTGELFF. DNA for the CDR3: TGTGCCAGCAGTTTGGAGCCTAGCGGGAACACCGGGGAGCTGTTTTTT.

As to this clone: Other DNA sequences in the same sample also yield this CDR3. The chain is built from TRBV4-1 and TRBJ2-7; D remains ambiguous. Germline values: CDR1 MGHRA, CDR2 YSYEKL. This CDR3 has 13 residues. Trimming shortened V by 1 base and J by 1 base, and 5 bases separated the two germline ends. As DNA, the CDR3 is TGCGCCAGCAGCCAAGGTCTTTCCTACGAGCAGTACTTC. It yields the protein CASSQGLSYEQYF.

V gene TRBV15 combines with J gene TRBJ2-1, with D perhaps given as TRBD1 or TRBD2 (5 bases each). The CDR3 runs to 13 residues. Trimming stripped 2 bases from V and 10 bases from J, with 12 bases between. CDR1 and CDR2 (germline): LNHNV, YYDKDF (reference sequence). The CDR3 loop is CATSRPGTGEQFF. In DNA, the CDR3 is TGTGCCACCAGCAGACCCGGGACGGGAGAGCAGTTCTTC.

The chain carries TRBV10-3 and TRBJ2-1; TRBD2 matches at 8 bases. The V gene end was trimmed by 0 bases and the J gene end by 7 bases; junction bases not matched to a gene: 11. CDR3 length: 17 amino acids. Germline values: CDR1 ENHRY, CDR2 SYGVKD. For the CDR3, the DNA is TGTGCCATCAGTGAGTCGGGGAAGCGGGAGAAGAATAATGAGCAGTTCTTC. It translates to CAISESGKREKNNEQFF.

This clone was found once. The rearrangement links TRBV28 to TRBJ2-1; TRBD2 aligns across 7 bases. Germline lookup yields CDR1 MDHEN and CDR2 SYDVKM. This CDR3 comprises 16 residues. The junction had 10 bases not matched to a gene; V was cut back by 1 base and J by 7 bases. The DNA of the CDR3 is TGTGCCAGCAGTTTATTGTGGCGGGAGCTTAATAATGAGCAGTTCTTC. Encoded protein: CASSLLWRELNNEQFF.

The rearrangement links TRBV4-3 to TRBJ2-1; a weak D match, TRBD2 (6 bases). Germline assignment: CDR1 LGHNA and CDR2 YSLEER. V was trimmed by 3 bases and J by 4 bases, leaving 16 bases between them. The CDR3 runs to 16 residues. As DNA, the CDR3 is TGCGCCAGCAGCCAGTTACGGGAGAAGCCTTACAATGAGCAGTTCTTC. Translated: CASSQLREKPYNEQFF.

J is TRBJ1-5 and V is TRBV28; D is uncertain. CDR1 is MDHEN, CDR2 SYDVKM, per germline. The CDR3 runs to 15 residues. The V end was cut by 6 bases, the J end by 2 bases, with 14 bases between. CDR3 nucleotides: TGTGCCAGCAGGGAGGGCGAGGTAGGCAATCAGCCCCAGCATTTT. It yields the protein CASREGEVGNQPQHF.

The rearrangement joins TRBV7-9 to TRBJ1-2, with TRBD1 as a possible D gene (5 bases). The CDR3 consists of 14 residues. The germline V gene encodes CDR1 SEHNR and CDR2 FQNEAQ (reference sequence). V shed 3 bases and J shed 6 bases, with 14 bases lying between them. CDR3 protein: CASSFEGKGDGYTF. The CDR3 DNA reads as TGTGCCAGCAGCTTTGAGGGGAAGGGCGATGGCTACACCTTC.

The chain combines TRBV7-9 with TRBJ2-7; possibly TRBD2 for D (6 bases). This CDR3 has 13 residues. Trimming shortened V by 6 bases and J by 5 bases, and 14 bases separated the two germline ends. CDR1 is SEHNR and CDR2 is FQNEAQ in the germline V gene (reference sequence). The CDR3 loop is CASRGLGVDEQYF. The CDR3 nucleotides read TGTGCCAGCAGGGGACTCGGGGTAGACGAGCAGTACTTC.

V gene TRBV25-1 combines with J gene TRBJ2-7; 7 nucleotides agree with TRBD2. The V and J ends lost 4 bases and 5 bases, in that order; junction bases with no gene match: 8. Germline CDR1 is MGHDK and CDR2 is SYGVNS. This CDR3 spans 14 amino acids. For the CDR3, the DNA is TGTGCCAGCAGTGCCCAGGGAGGGTTCCACGAGCAGTACTTC. Protein sequence: CASSAQGGFHEQYF.

This clone is a singleton in its sample. This chain links TRBV19 with TRBJ1-4; weak D call: TRBD1 (5 bases). Germline-derived CDR1 and CDR2 are LNHDA and SQIVND (reference sequence). CDR3 length: 14 amino acids. The V gene lost 5 bases and the J gene lost 8 bases, with 15 bases spanning the gap. CDR3 amino acids: CASSGGETTEKLFF. The CDR3 bases are TGTGCCAGTAGTGGGGGGGAAACCACGGAAAAACTGTTTTTT.

J is TRBJ1-1 and V is TRBV6-5; maybe TRBD1 (5 bases). The V and J ends lost 6 bases and 5 bases respectively, with 16 bases between them. Germline assignment: CDR1 MNHEY and CDR2 SVGAGI. This CDR3 comprises 14 residues. The CDR3 nucleotides read TGTGCCAGCAGCCCCGCCCGGGGCTGGACTGAAGCTTTCTTT. This codes for CASSPARGWTEAFF.

The rearrangement links TRBV5-4 to TRBJ2-7, with 9 bases identical to TRBD1. CDR3 length equals 13 residues. The germline V gene encodes CDR1 SGHNT and CDR2 YYREEE (reference sequence). Losses at the gene ends were 3 bases for V and 3 bases for J; bases not matched to a gene: 1. CDR3 nucleotides: TGTGCCAGCAGCTGGGACAGGGACTACGAGCAGTACTTC. Amino acid sequence: CASSWDRDYEQYF.

The chain joins TRBV28 to TRBJ2-7, with D possibly matching TRBD1 (6 bases). The CDR3 consists of 19 residues. V was pared by 2 bases and J by 2 bases, with 25 bases between. The V gene's germline CDR1 is MDHEN and CDR2 SYDVKM. The CDR3 loop is CASSLGLSGVSNRAYEQYF. The CDR3 DNA sequence: TGTGCCAGCAGTTTAGGTTTATCAGGGGTTTCGAATCGGGCCTACGAGCAGTACTTC.

Concerning this clone: The sample carries other DNA sequences with the same CDR3. The CDR3 DNA reads TGTGCCATCAGTGAAGGTGGGCCCCAGCATTTT. As protein: CAISEGGPQHF. This rearrangement joins TRBV10-3 to TRBJ1-5; D not resolved. The CDR3 spans 11 residues. CDR1 and CDR2 (germline): ENHRY, SYGVKD. V was clipped by 3 bases and J by 9 bases, with 6 bases between them.